A selection of T cell receptor beta chains follows, all from one sample in a study of T cell responses to AZD1222 COVID-19 vaccine. The protocol was immunoSEQ multiplex PCR, while the TCRdb copy is restricted to in-frame clones and leaves out a portion. This sample carries under 200,000 clones, 90% to 95% of them seen once, and the ten largest clones take 1.9%. The sample here was peripheral blood, taken on day 0 of AZD1222 vaccination. Receptor source: an adult in good health. Each CDR3 is given with its conserved first and last residue. The order of the fields is CDR3 DNA, CDR3 protein, V gene, J gene, clone size, D gene. D genes are given only for firm matches. Some rows mark clone size as missing; the rest say once, few, many or name a class of expanded clone.

CDR3nt: TGTGCCAGCAGCTCCGAATTGGGGGGCTACACCTTC; CDR3aa: CASSSELGGYTF; v_gene: TRBV7-9; j_gene: TRBJ1-2; abundance: once; d_gene: .
CDR3nt: TGTGCCTGGAGTGTATCAGGGACTACCTACGAGCAGTACTTC; CDR3aa: CAWSVSGTTYEQYF; v_gene: TRBV30; j_gene: TRBJ2-7; abundance: .; d_gene: TRBD2
CDR3nt: TGTGCCAGTGAGTCCGGGACAGGGGAATACAATGAGCAGTTCTTC; CDR3aa: CASESGTGEYNEQFF; v_gene: TRBV19; j_gene: TRBJ2-1; abundance: .; d_gene: TRBD1
CDR3nt: TGTGCCAGCAGCCTAAAGGGGAATTCACCCCTCCACTTT; CDR3aa: CASSLKGNSPLHF; v_gene: TRBV12-3/TRBV12-4; j_gene: TRBJ1-6; abundance: .; d_gene: .
CDR3nt: TGTGCCAGCAGGTGGGGAGACCAAGAGACCCAGTACTTC; CDR3aa: CASRWGDQETQYF; v_gene: TRBV7-9; j_gene: TRBJ2-5; abundance: .; d_gene: .
CDR3nt: TGCGCCAGCAGTCTACAGGGCGAGGGTGCTGAAGCTTTCTTT; CDR3aa: CASSLQGEGAEAFF; v_gene: TRBV10-1; j_gene: TRBJ1-1; abundance: .; d_gene: .
CDR3nt: TGCGCCAGCAGTGACGGATCTAACTATGGCTACACCTTC; CDR3aa: CASSDGSNYGYTF; v_gene: TRBV10-2; j_gene: TRBJ1-2; abundance: .; d_gene: .
CDR3nt: TGTGCCAGCAGTTTTGGGAGACAGTACAATGAGCAGTTCTTC; CDR3aa: CASSFGRQYNEQFF; v_gene: TRBV27; j_gene: TRBJ2-1; abundance: .; d_gene: .
CDR3nt: TGCGCCAGCAGCCCGACGGGACAGGTGAACACTGAAGCTTTCTTT; CDR3aa: CASSPTGQVNTEAFF; v_gene: TRBV5-1; j_gene: TRBJ1-1; abundance: .; d_gene: TRBD1
CDR3nt: TGCGCCAGCAGCCAAGATCGGGCAGGGATAAAAACTGAAGCTTTCTTT; CDR3aa: CASSQDRAGIKTEAFF; v_gene: TRBV4-3; j_gene: TRBJ1-1; abundance: .; d_gene: .
CDR3nt: TGCGCCAGCAGCAAAAACCAACAGGCCTCTGGGGCCAACGTCCTGACTTTC; CDR3aa: CASSKNQQASGANVLTF; v_gene: TRBV5-1; j_gene: TRBJ2-6; abundance: .; d_gene: .
CDR3nt: TGTGCCAGCAGTTCCAGCGGGAGCAGTTTATATAGAGAGACCCAGTACTTC; CDR3aa: CASSSSGSSLYRETQYF; v_gene: TRBV7-9; j_gene: TRBJ2-5; abundance: few; d_gene: TRBD2
CDR3nt: TGTGCCAGCAGCGAACAGGGGGACAATGAGCAGTTCTTC; CDR3aa: CASSEQGDNEQFF; v_gene: TRBV9; j_gene: TRBJ2-1; abundance: once; d_gene: TRBD1
CDR3nt: TGTGCCAGCAGCATAGGGAGGACTAGTGACGAGCAGTACTTC; CDR3aa: CASSIGRTSDEQYF; v_gene: TRBV7-2; j_gene: TRBJ2-7; abundance: .; d_gene: TRBD2
CDR3nt: TGTGCCAGCGCACAGGGTAGCGGTGGCTATGGCTACACCTTC; CDR3aa: CASAQGSGGYGYTF; v_gene: TRBV7-2; j_gene: TRBJ1-2; abundance: .; d_gene: .
CDR3nt: TGTGCCAGCAGAGCGGGATCCTCCTACGAGCAGTACTTC; CDR3aa: CASRAGSSYEQYF; v_gene: TRBV28; j_gene: TRBJ2-7; abundance: .; d_gene: TRBD2
CDR3nt: TGTGCCAGCAGCCTACCGGGGGGGACAGATACGCAGTATTTT; CDR3aa: CASSLPGGTDTQYF; v_gene: TRBV3-1/TRBV3-2; j_gene: TRBJ2-3; abundance: .; d_gene: TRBD2
CDR3nt: TGTGCCAGCAGCTTTTATAGCGGGGGGGACAATGAGCAGTTCTTC; CDR3aa: CASSFYSGGDNEQFF; v_gene: TRBV11-2; j_gene: TRBJ2-1; abundance: few; d_gene: TRBD2
CDR3nt: TGTGCCAGCAGTTCTCCGGGACAGGGCTTTACTGAAGCTTTCTTT; CDR3aa: CASSSPGQGFTEAFF; v_gene: TRBV28; j_gene: TRBJ1-1; abundance: .; d_gene: TRBD1
CDR3nt: TGTGCCAGCAGCGCAGGGGAACTGTTTTTT; CDR3aa: CASSAGELFF; v_gene: TRBV2; j_gene: TRBJ1-4; abundance: .; d_gene: .
CDR3nt: TGTGCCAGCAGCCCACCGGGAGATGAGATCTATGGCTACACCTTC; CDR3aa: CASSPPGDEIYGYTF; v_gene: TRBV6-5; j_gene: TRBJ1-2; abundance: .; d_gene: .
CDR3nt: TGTGCCAGCAGTGATCCCACTACAGGGGACTACGAGCAGTACTTC; CDR3aa: CASSDPTTGDYEQYF; v_gene: TRBV25-1; j_gene: TRBJ2-7; abundance: .; d_gene: TRBD1
CDR3nt: TGTGCCAGCCGGAAGGTGGGACAGAGAACGGGCAATGAGCAGTTCTTC; CDR3aa: CASRKVGQRTGNEQFF; v_gene: TRBV28; j_gene: TRBJ2-1; abundance: .; d_gene: TRBD1
CDR3nt: TGCGCCAGCAGCTTCGGGGGAGGGAGGCAGCCCCAGCATTTT; CDR3aa: CASSFGGGRQPQHF; v_gene: TRBV5-1; j_gene: TRBJ1-5; abundance: .; d_gene: .
CDR3nt: TGTGCCAGCAGCGTACATGCGAACACCGGGGAGCTGTTTTTT; CDR3aa: CASSVHANTGELFF; v_gene: TRBV6-4; j_gene: TRBJ2-2; abundance: .; d_gene: .
CDR3nt: TGTGCCAGCTCACCGGAAGTGAACACTGAAGCTTTCTTT; CDR3aa: CASSPEVNTEAFF; v_gene: TRBV18; j_gene: TRBJ1-1; abundance: .; d_gene: .
CDR3nt: TGTGCCTGGGCCTTGGACGGGAGCAATCAGCCCCAGCATTTT; CDR3aa: CAWALDGSNQPQHF; v_gene: TRBV30; j_gene: TRBJ1-5; abundance: once; d_gene: .
CDR3nt: TGTGCCAGCAGTTTGGGGACAGGGGCCTACGAGCAGTACTTC; CDR3aa: CASSLGTGAYEQYF; v_gene: TRBV27; j_gene: TRBJ2-7; abundance: .; d_gene: TRBD1
CDR3nt: TGTGCCAGCTCCCAAAAACGGGACTTGAGCTCCTACGAGCAGTACTTC; CDR3aa: CASSQKRDLSSYEQYF; v_gene: TRBV18; j_gene: TRBJ2-7; abundance: .; d_gene: .
CDR3nt: TGTGCCACCTCTACGATTCGGACAGCACTCAATCAGCCCCAGCATTTT; CDR3aa: CATSTIRTALNQPQHF; v_gene: TRBV19; j_gene: TRBJ1-5; abundance: .; d_gene: .
CDR3nt: TGTGCCAGCACTCCCCAGCTCGGGGGGGGTGGGGCCAACGTCCTGACTTTC; CDR3aa: CASTPQLGGGGANVLTF; v_gene: TRBV28; j_gene: TRBJ2-6; abundance: .; d_gene: TRBD2
CDR3nt: TGTGCCAGCAGCCAAGATCGGGGCGGGGAGCTGTTTTTT; CDR3aa: CASSQDRGGELFF; v_gene: TRBV3-1/TRBV3-2; j_gene: TRBJ2-2; abundance: .; d_gene: .
CDR3nt: TGTGCCACCTCCCGGACAGGGGATCAGCCCCAGCATTTT; CDR3aa: CATSRTGDQPQHF; v_gene: TRBV19; j_gene: TRBJ1-5; abundance: once; d_gene: TRBD1
CDR3nt: TGTGCCAGCAAGGGAGTCTATAATTCACCCCTCCACTTT; CDR3aa: CASKGVYNSPLHF; v_gene: TRBV2; j_gene: TRBJ1-6; abundance: .; d_gene: .
CDR3nt: TGTGCCATCACCCCCGGCGGGGTGGGGAACACTGAAGCTTTCTTT; CDR3aa: CAITPGGVGNTEAFF; v_gene: TRBV10-3; j_gene: TRBJ1-1; abundance: .; d_gene: .
CDR3nt: TGTGCCAGCAGTTTGACAGGGCGACGCAATCAGCCCCAGCATTTT; CDR3aa: CASSLTGRRNQPQHF; v_gene: TRBV28; j_gene: TRBJ1-5; abundance: .; d_gene: TRBD1
CDR3nt: TGTGCCATCAGTGCCTCTAGCGGGACGGGGAATGAGCAGTTCTTC; CDR3aa: CAISASSGTGNEQFF; v_gene: TRBV10-3; j_gene: TRBJ2-1; abundance: .; d_gene: TRBD2
CDR3nt: TGCGCCAGCAGCCAGACAGGGGGTGAAGCTTTCTTT; CDR3aa: CASSQTGGEAFF; v_gene: TRBV4-3; j_gene: TRBJ1-1; abundance: .; d_gene: TRBD1
CDR3nt: TGTGCCAGCAGTGTTGGTACTAGACTAGTCCCCTACGAGCAGTACTTC; CDR3aa: CASSVGTRLVPYEQYF; v_gene: TRBV25-1; j_gene: TRBJ2-7; abundance: .; d_gene: .
CDR3nt: TGTGCCTGGAAACAGGGGGTGAACACTGAAGCTTTCTTT; CDR3aa: CAWKQGVNTEAFF; v_gene: TRBV30; j_gene: TRBJ1-1; abundance: .; d_gene: TRBD1
CDR3nt: TGTGCCAGCAGCTTAGGTACCCACGAGCAGTACTTC; CDR3aa: CASSLGTHEQYF; v_gene: TRBV11-2; j_gene: TRBJ2-7; abundance: .; d_gene: .
CDR3nt: TGTGCCAGCAGCTCCCTTCGGAAAATGGGGGGCTACACCTTC; CDR3aa: CASSSLRKMGGYTF; v_gene: TRBV11-2; j_gene: TRBJ1-2; abundance: .; d_gene: .
CDR3nt: TGCGCCAGCAGCTTGGACGGCAGGGGCTACGAGCAGTACTTC; CDR3aa: CASSLDGRGYEQYF; v_gene: TRBV5-1; j_gene: TRBJ2-7; abundance: .; d_gene: .
CDR3nt: TGTGCCAGCAGCTTGCGGGGGGGCCCCAATGAAAAACTGTTTTTT; CDR3aa: CASSLRGGPNEKLFF; v_gene: TRBV7-3; j_gene: TRBJ1-4; abundance: .; d_gene: .
CDR3nt: TGTGCCAGCAGCGCCGGGAGCCCTGGAAACACCATATATTTT; CDR3aa: CASSAGSPGNTIYF; v_gene: TRBV9; j_gene: TRBJ1-3; abundance: .; d_gene: .
CDR3nt: TGTGCCAGCAGTCTTACTCTCGGCGTATACGAGCAGTACTTC; CDR3aa: CASSLTLGVYEQYF; v_gene: TRBV28; j_gene: TRBJ2-7; abundance: .; d_gene: .
CDR3nt: TGTGCCAGCAGCGCAACAGGGCGAACTGAAGCTTTCTTT; CDR3aa: CASSATGRTEAFF; v_gene: TRBV11-3; j_gene: TRBJ1-1; abundance: .; d_gene: .
CDR3nt: TGCGCCAGCAGTGAAGCAGTTAACTATGGCTACACCTTC; CDR3aa: CASSEAVNYGYTF; v_gene: TRBV10-1; j_gene: TRBJ1-2; abundance: .; d_gene: .